This TCR beta chain was found in a study of T cells in Graves' hyperthyroidism and ophthalmopathy. Points from the study as a whole: Blood shared most expanded thyroid clonotypes above 0.001. Model output signaled ophthalmopathy a median about seven months ahead of onset. Patients with ophthalmopathy were separated from those with stable hyperthyroidism by a 13 V-J model.

Amplified TCR beta CDR3 regions came from RNA transcripts. The primer set for the first-round RT-PCR of the TCR CDR3 was HTBI. Each CDR3 protein is one row after TCRdb ran MiXCR on the multiplex PCR reads. The sample has approximately 700,000 distinct CDR3 sequences; 45% are singletons. Looked up from germline, CDR1 is SNHLY and CDR2 is FYNNEI. V lost 1 base, J lost 1 base, and 13 bases lay in between. The CDR3 sequence is 16 residues long. About this clonotype: What it binds is unknown. Possible read error: a much larger clone is one base away.

The study excluded patients with uncontrolled infection, other autoimmune disease, pregnancy or lactation. The V gene is TRBV2, the J gene TRBJ1-1; D remains ambiguous. The source of this sequence is an adult man with Graves' disease, either hyperthyroidism or ophthalmopathy (not recorded which). The material sequenced was peripheral blood or thyroid tissue (not recorded which). DNA of the CDR3: TGTGCCAGCAGTGAAGACGTTACGGCGGAGAACACTGAAGCTTTCTTT. Residues: CASSEDVTAENTEAFF.